This T cell receptor beta chain appears in the sequencing data of a study of molecular identifiers for immune sequencing clone quantification. The overall study: Four portions were sequenced after RNA from around 20,000 or 100,000 naive CD8 cells was split five ways in replicates.

The V end lost 0 bases, the J end lost 1 base, and 16 bases lay between the germline ends. The germline V gene has CDR1 SNHLY and CDR2 FYNNEI. The CDR3 spans 19 residues. For this clonotype: The conserved phenylalanine or tryptophan normally closing the CDR3 is absent here, so this likely arose from a read error.

From the PCR reads, TCRdb called clonotypes with MiXCR, one entry per CDR3 protein. The sample yields roughly 7,700 distinct CDR3 sequences, 33% seen once. With RNA at 10%, 30% or 50%, naive CD8 libraries came from roughly 20,000 to 1,000,000 sorted cells. Sequenced: naive CD8+ T cells from blood, with Jurkat cell RNA spiked in. Documented subset: FACS-sorted CD8+CD4-CCR7+CD45RA+ naive T cells. This TCR was recovered from a human donor in good health. Some libraries in this study had Jurkat cell RNA spiked in. The V call is TRBV2, the J call TRBJ2-6; possible D gene TRBD1, 6 bases. CDR3 protein: CASSEARTVLLSGANVLTY. CDR3 nucleotides: TGTGCCAGCAGTGAAGCCCGGACAGTCCTCCTTTCTGGGGCCAACGTCCTGACTTAC.